These 32 T cell receptor beta chains were sequenced from one sample in a study of blood T cell repertoires in COVID-19. This table comes from immunoSEQ multiplex PCR, and its TCRdb copy is limited to in-frame clones, with some not included. Among tens of thousands of clones listed, approximately 84% were seen once. The sequencing sample was made of peripheral blood. The receptor set was obtained from a man between 65 and 85 years old with acute or convalescent COVID-19.

This chain uses TRBV19 with TRBJ2-7; D is possibly TRBD1 (6 bases). V gave up 4 bases and J gave up 3 bases, with 19 bases separating them. Germline V gene data show CDR1 as LNHDA and CDR2 as SQIVND (reference sequence). This CDR3 region has 16 residues. CDR3 coding DNA: TGTGCCAGTAGTAGAAACGTACAGGGATCCAACTACGAGCAGTACTTC. Residues: CASSRNVQGSNYEQYF.

The chain is built from TRBV7-2 and TRBJ1-2, with D perhaps matching TRBD1 (6 bases). Trimming left V 5 bases short and J 4 bases short, with 11 bases between. This CDR3 spans 13 amino acids. CDR1 SGHTA and CDR2 FQGNSA come from the germline V gene. The CDR3 coding sequence is TGTGCCAGCAGCGAAGACAGGTTCTATGGCTACACCTTC. Amino acid sequence: CASSEDRFYGYTF.

This chain connects TRBV11-2 to TRBJ2-7, with 7 positions matching TRBD1. This CDR3 has 12 residues. V was clipped by 4 bases and J by 3 bases; unmatched bases: 0. The germline V gene has CDR1 SGHAT and CDR2 FQNNGV. The CDR3 sequence is CASSWTGYEQYF. In DNA form, the CDR3 reads TGTGCCAGCAGCTGGACAGGCTACGAGCAGTACTTC.

This CDR3 is CASSLSIASGGYEQYF. DNA for the CDR3: TGTGCCAGCAGCTTATCGATAGCTAGCGGGGGCTACGAGCAGTACTTC. The chain uses TRBV7-2 and TRBJ2-7; 10 bases align to TRBD2. Germline values: CDR1 SGHTA, CDR2 FQGNSA. The CDR3 totals 16 residues. V shed 2 bases and J 3 bases; nucleotides not matched to a gene: 7.

This sequence joins TRBV10-2 and TRBJ1-2, with 7 bases lining up with TRBD1. Germline V lookup: CDR1 WSHSY, CDR2 SAAADI. V was clipped by 6 bases and J by 7 bases; unmatched bases: 11. CDR3 length: 14 residues. The CDR3 DNA sequence: TGCGCCAGCAGAACCGGACAGGACCTCGGTGGCTACACCTTC. Translation: CASRTGQDLGGYTF.

The chain joins TRBV3-1 (or the pseudogene TRBV3-2) to TRBJ1-5, with 9 nucleotides matching TRBD1. Germline CDR1 reads LGHDT; CDR2 reads YNNKEL (reference sequence). V dropped 3 bases and J dropped 4; count of bases not matched to a gene: 7. CDR3 length: 16 amino acids. The CDR3: CASSHTTGTGNQPQHF. The CDR3 DNA sequence: TGTGCCAGCAGCCACACTACAGGGACAGGGAATCAGCCCCAGCATTTT.

The V and J genes are TRBV7-9 and TRBJ2-7; the D is unclear. Germline lookup yields CDR1 SEHNR and CDR2 FQNEAQ (reference sequence). The CDR3 runs 13 residues. The ends were cut back, 1 base at V and 3 bases at J, with 7 bases in the middle. CDR3 sequence reads: CASSLGYSYEQYV. The DNA of the CDR3 is TGTGCCAGCAGCTTAGGGTACAGCTACGAGCAGTACGTC.

This clone appeared once. The CDR3 DNA follows: TGTGCCAGCAGCCAAGATTCCACTAGGGCTACCTACGAGCAGTACTTC. This sequence encodes CASSQDSTRATYEQYF. J is TRBJ2-7 and V is TRBV14, with D possibly matching TRBD2 (5 bases). Germline-derived CDR1 and CDR2 are SGHDN and FVKESK. V gave up 0 bases and J gave up 2 bases, with 14 bases separating them. The CDR3 has 16 residues.

The chain uses TRBV5-1 and TRBJ2-6; 9 bases match TRBD1. Germline CDR1 is SGHRS and CDR2 is YFSETQ. V dropped 4 bases and J dropped 1; count of bases not matched to a gene: 12. CDR3 length: 19 residues. The DNA of the CDR3 is TGCGCCAGCAGCCTGGCAGGGACAGGGCCTCGTTCTGGGGCCAACGTCCTGACTTTC. It specifies CASSLAGTGPRSGANVLTF.

The chain links TRBV29-1 to TRBJ2-2; tentative D call: TRBD2 (5 bases). The CDR3 spans 14 residues. V lost 4 bases to trimming and J lost 0 bases, with 9 bases between them. Germline V gene lookup returns CDR1 SQVTM and CDR2 ANQGSEA. The CDR3 bases are TGCAGCGTTGCAGCGGCCGCGAACACCGGGGAGCTGTTTTTT. Translated: CSVAAAANTGELFF.

The chain couples TRBV4-3 to TRBJ1-2; D is possibly TRBD1 (6 bases). V gave up 3 bases and J gave up 4 bases, with 15 bases separating them. Germline V gene sequence: CDR1 LGHNA, CDR2 YSLEER. This CDR3 has 15 residues. CDR3 in DNA: TGCGCCAGCAGCCACCCCACGGCACAGGGCTATGGCTACACCTTC. Protein: CASSHPTAQGYGYTF.

This chain joins TRBV13 and TRBJ1-4; 8 bases are a match to TRBD1. J lost 3 bases, V lost 4 bases, and 4 bases had no gene match. The CDR3 extends over 15 amino acids. Per germline, CDR1 PRHDT and CDR2 FYEKMQ (reference sequence). CDR3 loop: CASSSTGGPNEKLFF. CDR3 nucleotide sequence: TGTGCCAGCAGCTCCACAGGGGGGCCTAATGAAAAACTGTTTTTT.

The rearrangement joins TRBV6-6 to TRBJ1-2, with a tentative D call TRBD1 (6 bases). V lost 4 bases, J lost 8 bases, and 11 bases lay in between. Germline V gene lookup returns CDR1 MNHNY and CDR2 SVGAGI (reference sequence). The CDR3 is 12 residues long. CDR3 DNA: TGTGCCAGCAGTTTACAGGGAATCGGCTACACCTTC. Its translation: CASSLQGIGYTF.

This clone was recorded only once. The chain is built from TRBV6-2 or TRBV6-3 and TRBJ2-6, with a tentative D call TRBD2 (5 bases). The CDR3 runs 18 residues. V was pared by 2 bases and J by 1 base, with 15 bases between. Germline V CDR1 and CDR2: MNHEY, SVGEGT. CDR3 sequence (DNA): TGTGCCAGCAGTTACGATAGAGCGGCCCTTTCTGGGGCCAACGTCCTGACTTTC. Translating gives CASSYDRAALSGANVLTF.

The V and J genes are TRBV2 and TRBJ2-3; TRBD1 matches at 9 bases. V shed 6 bases, J shed 2 bases, and the junction held 9 bases outside the gene matches. This CDR3 comprises 16 residues. Per germline, CDR1 SNHLY and CDR2 FYNNEI. In nucleotides, the CDR3 is TGTGCCAGCAGGATTACCGGGACAGGGCCCACAGATACGCAGTATTTT. Protein sequence: CASRITGTGPTDTQYF.

V usage is TRBV28 and J usage is TRBJ1-5; D is undetermined. Germline V gives CDR1 MDHEN, CDR2 SYDVKM. The CDR3 consists of 13 residues. The V end lost 8 bases, the J end lost 5 bases, and 13 bases lay between the germline ends. The CDR3 sequence is CASLGGSYQPQHF. CDR3 coding DNA: TGTGCCAGCTTGGGAGGTTCCTATCAGCCCCAGCATTTT.

The chain combines TRBV5-1 with TRBJ1-1; D ambiguous. Germline V lookup: CDR1 SGHRS, CDR2 YFSETQ. The CDR3 has 15 residues. Trimming removed 3 bases from V and 3 bases from J, with 15 bases in between. In DNA, the CDR3 is TGCGCCAGCAGCTCGAGACCGGGGTTAGACACTGAAGCTTTCTTT. Protein product: CASSSRPGLDTEAFF.

This chain connects TRBV19 to TRBJ2-5; D is perhaps TRBD2 (5 bases). CDR1 is LNHDA and CDR2 is SQIVND in the germline V gene (reference sequence). V was cut by 6 bases and J by 5 bases, with 22 bases left in between. CDR3 length: 16 residues. The CDR3 loop reads CASSNSPRVPRETQYF. CDR3 DNA sequence: TGTGCCAGTAGCAACTCCCCGCGGGTTCCACGGGAGACCCAGTACTTC.

The V gene is TRBV3-1 (or the pseudogene TRBV3-2), the J gene TRBJ2-5; a possible D gene is TRBD2 (6 bases). CDR1 and CDR2 from the germline V gene are LGHDT and YNNKEL (reference sequence). Deletions cut 4 bases from V and 4 bases from J, with 13 bases between. CDR3 length: 14 residues. The CDR3 DNA is TGTGCCAGCAGCCCTTCTGGAGGGTTAGAGACCCAGTACTTC. Amino acids: CASSPSGGLETQYF.

The chain is built from TRBV6-5 and TRBJ1-4, with 7 bases identical to TRBD1. Trimming at V came to 2 bases and at J to 5 bases, leaving 5 bases not matched to a gene. The length of the CDR3 is 15 residues. Germline V gene sequence: CDR1 MNHEY, CDR2 SVGAGI. The CDR3 here is CASSYTGQANEKLFF. CDR3 nucleotides: TGTGCCAGCAGTTACACCGGACAGGCAAATGAAAAACTGTTTTTT.

This chain joins TRBV3-1 (or the pseudogene TRBV3-2) and TRBJ2-7, with TRBD2 matching over 8 bases. V shed 1 base and J 2 bases; nucleotides not matched to a gene: 10. Germline V gene data show CDR1 as LGHDT and CDR2 as YNNKEL (reference sequence). CDR3 length: 17 residues. As DNA, the CDR3 is TGTGCCAGCAGCCAAGTTCCCATAGCGGGGAGTCCCTACGAGCAGTACTTC. It translates to CASSQVPIAGSPYEQYF.

This clone has a single count. This chain connects TRBV3-1 (or the pseudogene TRBV3-2) to TRBJ1-2; 9 nucleotides match TRBD1. The CDR3 has 14 residues. Per germline, CDR1 LGHDT and CDR2 YNNKEL (reference sequence). V gave up 4 bases and J gave up 6 bases; unmatched junction bases: 6. The CDR3 bases are TGTGCCAGCAGCCGACAGGACAGGGGTAATGGCTACACCTTC. Translating it yields CASSRQDRGNGYTF.

V usage is TRBV6-2 or TRBV6-3 and J usage is TRBJ2-2; D is unclear. The CDR3 spans 16 residues. CDR1 is MNHEY and CDR2 is SVGEGT in the germline V gene. Trimming stripped 5 bases from V and 5 bases from J, with 18 bases between. CDR3 bases: TGTGCCAGCAGTCGTCCCCCTCTCCCTCTTACCGGGGAGCTGTTTTTT. As protein: CASSRPPLPLTGELFF.

The chain recombines TRBV4-3 with TRBJ1-4; D remains ambiguous. Between the trimmed V and J ends, which lost 4 bases and 7 bases, there was a span of 13 bases. CDR1 and CDR2 from the germline V gene are LGHNA and YSLEER. The CDR3 consists of 14 residues. The chain's CDR3 is CASSRQAAGEKLFF. The DNA of the CDR3 is TGCGCCAGCAGCCGACAAGCAGCTGGTGAAAAACTGTTTTTT.

This chain uses TRBV10-3 with TRBJ2-1; 10 nucleotides agree with TRBD1. Trimming cost V 4 bases and J 8 bases; bases outside gene matches: 8. Germline V CDR1 and CDR2: ENHRY, SYGVKD. CDR3 length equals 15 residues. The CDR3 spells CAISVRGTGDHEQFF. In DNA form, the CDR3 reads TGTGCCATCAGTGTGAGAGGGACAGGGGACCATGAGCAGTTCTTC.

This clone has just a few counts. The chain uses TRBV19 and TRBJ2-7; 8 nucleotides align to TRBD1. From germline, CDR1 is LNHDA and CDR2 SQIVND (reference sequence). The CDR3 loop spans 13 amino acids. V dropped 5 bases and J dropped 3; count of bases not matched to a gene: 3. CDR3 in amino acids: CASSHGTGYEQYF. The DNA for the CDR3 is TGTGCCAGTAGTCATGGGACAGGCTACGAGCAGTACTTC. The variable domain in full, with the rest retrieved from reference TRBV19 and TRBJ2-7, is DGGITQSPKYLFRKEGQNVTLSCEQNLNHDAMYWYRQDPGQGLRLIYYSQIVNDFQKGDIAEGYSVSREKKESFPLTVTSAQKNPTAFYLCASSHGTGYEQYFGPGTRLTVT.

The chain carries TRBV5-4 and TRBJ2-2; D perhaps matches TRBD2 (6 bases). Deletions cut 3 bases from V and 1 base from J, with 10 bases between. CDR1 and CDR2 (germline): SGHNT, YYREEE (reference sequence). CDR3 size: 15 residues. CDR3 sequence: CASSSWGENTGELFF. As DNA, the CDR3 is TGTGCCAGCAGCTCCTGGGGGGAGAACACCGGGGAGCTGTTTTTT.

The CDR3 is CASSSKREVTGELFF. The CDR3 DNA follows: TGTGCCAGCAGCTCTAAGCGGGAGGTCACCGGGGAGCTGTTTTTT. This chain connects TRBV5-4 to TRBJ2-2; TRBD2 agrees at 9 bases. The CDR3 is made up of 15 amino acids. Germline loops: CDR1 SGHNT, CDR2 YYREEE (reference sequence). V lost 3 bases, J lost 4 bases, and 4 bases stayed unmatched.

The chain recombines TRBV6-6 with TRBJ2-3, with 11 bases aligning to TRBD2. V was clipped by 0 bases and J by 6 bases; unmatched bases: 5. Per germline, CDR1 MNHNY and CDR2 SVGAGI (reference sequence). The CDR3 consists of 16 residues. This CDR3 is CASSYSSGGALDTQYF. The DNA for the CDR3 is TGTGCCAGCAGTTACTCTAGCGGGGGGGCCTTGGATACGCAGTATTTT.

Of note for this clone: Other nucleotide sequences in the sample specify the same CDR3. The V and J genes are TRBV9 and TRBJ1-2, with TRBD1 as a possible D gene (5 bases). This CDR3 has 13 amino acids. Deletions cut 0 bases from V and 2 bases from J, with 5 bases between. The germline V gene encodes CDR1 SGDLS and CDR2 YYNGEE. The CDR3 loop is CASSVGQNYGYTF. In DNA, the CDR3 is TGTGCCAGCAGCGTAGGACAGAACTATGGCTACACCTTC.

The genes are TRBV29-1 and TRBJ2-1; 9 bases line up with TRBD2. Per the germline V gene, CDR1 is SQVTM and CDR2 is ANQGSEA. This CDR3 region has 13 residues. With V trimmed by 8 bases and J by 4 bases, 6 bases remained unmatched. The CDR3 DNA follows: TGCAGCTGGCAGCGGGAGGATTACAATGAGCAGTTCTTC. Translated, it gives CSWQREDYNEQFF.

J is TRBJ1-5 and V is TRBV30, with D perhaps matching TRBD1 (5 bases). The germline CDR1 and CDR2 sequences are GTSNPN and SVGIG (reference sequence). V lost 1 base and J 0 bases, leaving 10 bases between the germline ends. The CDR3 totals 15 residues. The CDR3 is CAWSEGAVSNQPQHF. CDR3 DNA sequence: TGTGCCTGGAGTGAAGGGGCAGTTAGCAATCAGCCCCAGCATTTT.